This TCR beta chain was recorded in a study of identical twins. Findings and caveats of the study: Out-of-frame alpha sequences common to twins were enriched for low generation probability. The study found weaker excess twin sharing in beta out-of-frame sequences. Invariant MAIT and iNKT cells are populations that could partly confound zero-insertion analyses.

This CDR3 comprises 14 residues. CDR1 and CDR2 (germline): DFQATT, SNEGSKA (reference sequence). V lost 6 bases and J lost 0, with 12 bases in between. This clonotype was found a few times. What it binds is not known. A universal primer site arose from template switching, and cDNA bore unique molecular identifiers. Each CDR3 protein gets one entry after TCRdb re-called the 5' RACE reads with MiXCR. This table holds hundreds of thousands of distinct CDR3 sequences, more than 9% found once. These data were also filed under a second study, of yellow fever vaccine responses in identical twins.

This chain links TRBV20-1 with TRBJ2-1; D is ambiguous. Sequenced material: CD8+ T cells sorted from blood. This clonotype was sampled from a woman aged 18-30 years in good health. The CDR3 sequence: CSATRIFSYNEQFF. CDR3 in DNA: TGCAGTGCCACCCGGATATTCTCCTACAATGAGCAGTTCTTC.